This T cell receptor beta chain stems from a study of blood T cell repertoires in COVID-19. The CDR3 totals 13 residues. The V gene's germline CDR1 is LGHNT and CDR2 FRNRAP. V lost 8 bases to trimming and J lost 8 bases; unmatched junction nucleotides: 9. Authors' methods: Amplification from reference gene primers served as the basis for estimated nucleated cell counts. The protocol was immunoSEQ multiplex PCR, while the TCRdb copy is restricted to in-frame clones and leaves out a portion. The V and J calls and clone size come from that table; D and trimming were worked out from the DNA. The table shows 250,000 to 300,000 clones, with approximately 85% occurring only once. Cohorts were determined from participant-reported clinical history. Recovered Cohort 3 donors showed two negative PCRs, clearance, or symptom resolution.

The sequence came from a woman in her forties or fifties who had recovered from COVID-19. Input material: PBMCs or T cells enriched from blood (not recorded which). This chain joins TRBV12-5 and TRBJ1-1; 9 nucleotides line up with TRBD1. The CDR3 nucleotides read TGTGCTAGTAGGGACAGGGATCTCATGGAAGCTTTCTTT. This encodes CASRDRDLMEAFF.